Listed below are T cell receptor beta chains from one sample, sequenced in a study of regulatory T cells in long-lasting Graves disease. Each CDR3 protein is one row after TCRdb ran MiXCR on the multiplex PCR reads. The sample has under 450,000 distinct CDR3 sequences, roughly 24% seen once. Specimen: peripheral blood mononuclear cells (PBMCs), collected when the disease was refractory, from a patient treated with antithyroid drugs. Receptors were obtained from a woman aged 35 to 49 with Graves disease. Each CDR3 is given with its conserved first and last residue. The D gene is left open where the match is weak. The size of a clone is reported for some rows only, either as once, few or many, or as a class for expanded clones.

d_call,clone_size,j_call,v_call,cdr3_nt,cdr3_aa
-,many,TRBJ2-2,TRBV5-1,TGCGCCAGCAGCCCGGGGGTCGGGGAGCTGTTTTTT,CASSPGVGELFF
-,many,TRBJ2-5,TRBV28,TGTGCCAGCAGAGTTGGGGAGACCCAGTACTTC,CASRVGETQYF
TRBD1,many,TRBJ2-5,TRBV7-9,TGTGCCAGCAGCTACGGGACAGGGAGGACCGAGACCCAGTACTTC,CASSYGTGRTETQYF
TRBD2,-,TRBJ2-1,TRBV7-2,TGTGCCAGCAGCACTAGCGGGAGTCTCTACAATGAGCAGTTCTTC,CASSTSGSLYNEQFF
-,few,TRBJ2-7,TRBV6-1,TGTGCCAGCAGACAGGGGGGGAAGGACGAGCAGTACTTC,CASRQGGKDEQYF
-,-,TRBJ2-1,TRBV12-3/TRBV12-4,TGTGCCAGCAGTTCTAGGGCGACGTGGGATGAGCAGTTCTTC,CASSSRATWDEQFF
TRBD2,few,TRBJ2-1,TRBV2,TGTGCCAGCAGTGTGACTAGCGGGAGTTACAATGAGCAGTTCTTC,CASSVTSGSYNEQFF
-,-,TRBJ1-5,TRBV6-1,TGTGCCAAGTACAGGACCGACGGAGGTAGCAATCAGCCCCAGCATTTT,CAKYRTDGGSNQPQHF
-,many,TRBJ1-6,TRBV3-1,TGTGCCAGCAGCCAAGATGGTGGACGGCCCCTCCACTTT,CASSQDGGRPLHF
-,many,TRBJ1-2,TRBV28,TGTGCCAGCACGAAAAGCCCGGGATTTTATGGCTACACCTTC,CASTKSPGFYGYTF
-,many,TRBJ2-7,TRBV2,TGTGCCAGCAGTGAGGGAGGGGGGGCCACCTACGAGCAGTACTTC,CASSEGGGATYEQYF
-,few,TRBJ2-5,TRBV6-5,TGTGCCAGCAGTTCAGAGTGGCCGCAAATGAGGGGGGAGACCCAGTACTTC,CASSSEWPQMRGETQYF
-,few,TRBJ2-7,TRBV12-5,TGTGCTAGTGGTTCCCCTTCCAGAGAGGGCACCGACGAGCAGTACTTC,CASGSPSREGTDEQYF
TRBD2,-,TRBJ2-5,TRBV6-1,TGTGCCAGCAGTCATGCTAGCGGGAGCCCCGGGGCGACCCAGTACTTC,CASSHASGSPGATQYF
TRBD2,-,TRBJ2-5,TRBV20-1,TGCAGTGCTAGATGGGGACTAGCGGGCGAGACCCAGTACTTC,CSARWGLAGETQYF
-,-,TRBJ1-1,TRBV6-9,TGTGCCAGCAGTTGGGACGGGGTTGGGACTGAAGCTTTCTTT,CASSWDGVGTEAFF
-,-,TRBJ2-5,TRBV5-1,TGCGCCAGCAGCTTGGAAGGGACCTGGGGGGAGACCCAGTACTTC,CASSLEGTWGETQYF
TRBD1,few,TRBJ2-7,TRBV28,TGTGCCAGCAGTGCCCGGACAGGGTTCGACGAGCAGTACTTC,CASSARTGFDEQYF
-,-,TRBJ2-1,TRBV7-9,TGTGCCAGCAGCTTACAGGGCTCCTACAATGAGCAGTTCTTC,CASSLQGSYNEQFF
TRBD1,few,TRBJ2-7,TRBV19,TGTGCCACAACAGGGGGGAGCTCCTACGAGCAGTACTTC,CATTGGSSYEQYF
-,few,TRBJ2-5,TRBV29-1,TGCAGCGTTGCAGGGCCGCCCCAAGAGACCCAGTACTTC,CSVAGPPQETQYF
-,many,TRBJ1-2,TRBV13,TGTGCCAGCAGCTTAAGATGGGGCTATGGCTACACCTTC,CASSLRWGYGYTF
-,many,TRBJ2-4,TRBV2,TGTGCCAGCAGTGATACGGGAGTTGGCAAAAACATTCAGTACTTC,CASSDTGVGKNIQYF
-,many,TRBJ2-7,TRBV5-1,TGCGCCAGCAGCTCCCCTAACCTCTACGAGCAGTACTTC,CASSSPNLYEQYF
-,-,TRBJ2-1,TRBV28,TGTGCCAGCCTAGGGAATACCTACAATGAGCAGTTCTTC,CASLGNTYNEQFF
-,-,TRBJ1-2,TRBV19,TGTGCCAGTACCATCGCGGGATCCTATGGCTACACCTTC,CASTIAGSYGYTF
-,-,TRBJ2-7,TRBV11-2,TGTGCCAGCAGCTTAGAGCAGGGGGGTTCCTACGAGCAGTACTTC,CASSLEQGGSYEQYF
TRBD1,few,TRBJ1-3,TRBV11-2,TGTGCCAGCAGGCCGGGACAGGGCTCTGGAAACACCATATATTTT,CASRPGQGSGNTIYF
-,-,TRBJ2-7,TRBV5-6,TGTGCCAGCAGCCCCGGTGTTGCCTACGAGCAGTACTTC,CASSPGVAYEQYF
-,many,TRBJ2-7,TRBV11-2,TGTGCCAGCAGCTTAGTTCGGACACCAGACGAGCAGTACTTC,CASSLVRTPDEQYF
TRBD1,many,TRBJ1-2,TRBV7-2,TGTGCCAGCAGCTTCACCGGGACAGACTATGGCTACACCTTC,CASSFTGTDYGYTF
TRBD2,-,TRBJ2-5,TRBV5-1,TGCGCCAGCAGCTTCGGCGGGAGAGAAGAGACCCAGTACTTC,CASSFGGREETQYF
-,few,TRBJ2-5,TRBV11-2,TGTGCCAGCAGCTCCTTGGGGAAAGGAGTCGAGACCCAGTACTTC,CASSSLGKGVETQYF
TRBD1,-,TRBJ1-5,TRBV5-5,TGTGCCAGCAGCTTGGACAGGGGCGAGAATCAGCCCCAGCATTTT,CASSLDRGENQPQHF
TRBD2,once,TRBJ2-3,TRBV7-6,TGTGCCAGCAGTTCAGCAGGGACTAAAACAGATACGCAGTATTTT,CASSSAGTKTDTQYF
TRBD1,many,TRBJ2-2,TRBV7-9,TGTGCCAGCAGCTCCGGGACAGGGACCACCGGGGAGCTGTTTTTT,CASSSGTGTTGELFF